The sequence of this TCR beta chain was determined in a study of T cells in Graves' hyperthyroidism and ophthalmopathy. Germline trimming cut 0 bases from V and 7 bases from J; bases unmatched to any gene: 12. This CDR3 region has 18 residues. The germline gives CDR1 DFQATT, CDR2 SNEGSKA (reference sequence). This clonotype occurred many times. No antigen is known for it. Points from the study as a whole: Blood held most thyroid clonotypes expanded above 0.001 frequency.

TCR beta CDR3 regions were amplified from RNA transcripts. HTBI primers were used for first-round RT-PCR of the TCR CDR3. TCRdb called the multiplex PCR reads again in MiXCR, with one record for every CDR3 protein. The sample consists of under 600,000 distinct CDR3 sequences, about a sixth of them appearing once. Subjects with ophthalmopathy showed a Clinical Activity Score no lower than 3, a NOSPECS grade no lower than 4, and a duration shorter than 3 months. Pregnant or lactating patients were excluded, as were those with uncontrolled infection or other autoimmune disease. Diagnosis rested on symptoms, serum thyroxine and TRAb, thyroid ultrasound, and orbital computed tomography.

The V call is TRBV20-1, the J call TRBJ2-1; 13 positions match TRBD2. Sequencing input: blood. The receptor was isolated from a woman aged 35 to 49 with Graves' ophthalmopathy. The CDR3 DNA reads as TGCAGTGCTAGAGATATCGGAGGGACTAGCGGGAATGTTAATGAGCAGTTCTTC. It is translated as CSARDIGGTSGNVNEQFF.